The following is a T cell receptor (beta chain) sequence with its context. Its specificity is not known. Germline loops: CDR1 SGHDT, CDR2 YYEEEE. This CDR3 comprises 13 residues. V gave up 4 bases and J gave up 6 bases; unmatched junction bases: 6. The data originate from a study of CD8+ T cells in alopecia areata. cDNA reverse transcribed from extracted RNA served as the sequencing template. Sequenced by immunoSEQ multiplex PCR; TCRdb stores in-frame clones only, minus some. Of just over 150,000 clones listed, less than 65% were seen once; the top ten hold roughly 21%. Study-wide findings and caveats: Clonality was higher in lesional than normal scalp, especially in alopecia totalis/universalis.

Lesional scalp punch biopsies and peripheral blood came from alopecia areata patients. This specimen consisted of CD8+ T cells sorted from blood, obtained at week 0. V gene TRBV5-6 combines with J gene TRBJ1-2, with TRBD1 matching over 7 bases. The clonotype comes from a human donor with alopecia areata. The CDR3 DNA reads TGTGCCAGCAGCCGGGACAGTGTCCATGGCTACACCTTC. Translated, it gives CASSRDSVHGYTF.